Listed below are T cell receptor beta chains from one sample, sequenced in a study of T cell changes during pregnancy in multiple sclerosis. Method: immunoSEQ multiplex PCR; TCRdb's copy keeps in-frame clones and lacks some. The sample holds around 35,000 clones, roughly 92% seen once. The specimen sequenced was PBMCs (not recorded whether the cells were cultured). These receptors were obtained from a female donor with multiple sclerosis, enrolled in a pregnancy study. The CDR3 runs from the conserved cysteine through the conserved F or W. The order of the fields is D gene, clone size, V gene, J gene, CDR3 DNA, CDR3 protein. The D gene is left open where the match is weak. Clone size is stated in some rows and not others, as once, few, many or a class when expanded.

-,once,TRBV7-9,TRBJ2-5,TGTGCCAGCAGCTTTCGGGACGCTCAGCCGGAGACCCAGTACTTC,CASSFRDAQPETQYF
-,-,TRBV20-1,TRBJ1-2,TGCAGTGCAAGGTCGGGTTATGGCTACACCTTC,CSARSGYGYTF
-,-,TRBV7-9,TRBJ1-4,TGTGCCAGCAGCATCCTCGGAGCTGAAAAACTGTTTTTT,CASSILGAEKLFF
-,-,TRBV7-9,TRBJ2-2,TGTGCCAGCAGCTTCCGGGAGTGGAGCACCGGGGAGCTGTTTTTT,CASSFREWSTGELFF
TRBD2,-,TRBV6-1,TRBJ2-1,TGTGCCAGCAGTGACTTCGGCGGGAGCTCCTACAATGAGCAGTTCTTC,CASSDFGGSSYNEQFF
TRBD2,-,TRBV4-1,TRBJ2-5,TGCGCCAGCAGCCAAGATCCAGCGGGAGAAGAGACCCAGTACTTC,CASSQDPAGEETQYF
-,-,TRBV21-1,TRBJ2-3,TGTGCCAGCAGCTCTCGACGGGACCTCTTTTCGGCCGATACGCAGTATTTT,CASSSRRDLFSADTQYF
TRBD1,-,TRBV11-2,TRBJ1-1,TGTGCCAGCAGCTTCGACAGGGGGACAGGGGCTAACACTGAAGCTTTCTTT,CASSFDRGTGANTEAFF
-,-,TRBV6-1,TRBJ1-2,TGTGCCAGCACTATGGGGGGTCGTGACTATGGCTACACCTTC,CASTMGGRDYGYTF
-,-,TRBV2,TRBJ2-3,TGTGCCAGCAGTCCTCTCGGGGGAGATACGCAGTATTTT,CASSPLGGDTQYF
TRBD1,-,TRBV7-9,TRBJ1-6,TGTGCCAGCAGCGGTAGGGACAGGGACTATAATTCACCCCTCCACTTT,CASSGRDRDYNSPLHF
-,-,TRBV5-4,TRBJ2-7,TGTGCCAGCAGCCAGGGAGAGCGGAGGGTCTCCTACGAGCAGTACTTC,CASSQGERRVSYEQYF
TRBD1,-,TRBV19,TRBJ2-2,TGTGCCAGTAGTTCCGGGACAGGGGACACCGGGGAGCTGTTTTTT,CASSSGTGDTGELFF
-,-,TRBV5-4,TRBJ2-7,TGTGCCAGCAGCTTAGGCGGGAAGAGCTCCTACGAGCAGTACTTC,CASSLGGKSSYEQYF
-,-,TRBV30,TRBJ2-1,TGTGCCTGGAGTGTATCCTACAATGAGCAGTTCTTC,CAWSVSYNEQFF
TRBD2,-,TRBV10-2,TRBJ2-7,TGCGCCAGCGCTAGCGGGACCTCCTACGAGCAGTACTTC,CASASGTSYEQYF
-,-,TRBV6-1,TRBJ2-5,TGTGCCAGCAGTGAAGTGGCGGGCCAAGAGACCCAGTACTTC,CASSEVAGQETQYF
TRBD2,-,TRBV28,TRBJ2-3,TGTGCCAGCAGTCGACTAGCGGGAGGGATAACAGATACGCAGTATTTT,CASSRLAGGITDTQYF
TRBD2,-,TRBV11-2,TRBJ2-7,TGTGCCAGCAGCTTATCTAGCGGTAACTCCTACGAGCAGTACTTC,CASSLSSGNSYEQYF
TRBD2,-,TRBV5-6,TRBJ2-2,TGTGCCAGCAGCCAGAGCGGGAGCGTCGAACATTACACCGGGGAGCTGTTTTTT,CASSQSGSVEHYTGELFF
-,-,TRBV29-1,TRBJ1-1,TGCAGCGTGGGAGACAGGAACACTGAAGCTTTCTTT,CSVGDRNTEAFF
-,-,TRBV5-4,TRBJ1-2,TGTGCCAGCAGCTTAGAACAACGCGGCTACACCTTC,CASSLEQRGYTF
-,-,TRBV6-5,TRBJ1-1,TGTGCCAGCAGTTACTCGGAAGCGAACAAAGCTTTCTTT,CASSYSEANKAFF
-,-,TRBV7-9,TRBJ1-4,TGTGCCAGCAGCCGTCGGACAGAGAATGAAAAACTGTTTTTT,CASSRRTENEKLFF
TRBD1,once,TRBV28,TRBJ2-1,TGTGCCAGCAGTACTGGGGGACAGGGGGCTGGGGAGCAGTTCTTC,CASSTGGQGAGEQFF
-,-,TRBV6-1,TRBJ2-7,TGTGCCAGCAGTGACAGGACCCTCTACGAGCAGTACTTC,CASSDRTLYEQYF
-,-,TRBV19,TRBJ1-5,TGTGCCAGTATTGGAGATTATAGCAATCAGCCCCAGCATTTT,CASIGDYSNQPQHF
TRBD1,-,TRBV27,TRBJ2-3,TGTGCCAGTATCCCTTACAGGGGAAGCACAGATACGCAGTATTTT,CASIPYRGSTDTQYF
-,-,TRBV9,TRBJ2-7,TGTGCCAGCAGCACAGGCTACGAGCAGTACTTC,CASSTGYEQYF
-,-,TRBV7-9,TRBJ2-2,TGTGCCAGCAGCTCGGGACTCCTCACCGGGGAGCTGTTTTTT,CASSSGLLTGELFF
-,-,TRBV27,TRBJ2-7,TGTGCCAGCAGTTTCGGGACTGAGACCTACGAGCAGTACTTC,CASSFGTETYEQYF